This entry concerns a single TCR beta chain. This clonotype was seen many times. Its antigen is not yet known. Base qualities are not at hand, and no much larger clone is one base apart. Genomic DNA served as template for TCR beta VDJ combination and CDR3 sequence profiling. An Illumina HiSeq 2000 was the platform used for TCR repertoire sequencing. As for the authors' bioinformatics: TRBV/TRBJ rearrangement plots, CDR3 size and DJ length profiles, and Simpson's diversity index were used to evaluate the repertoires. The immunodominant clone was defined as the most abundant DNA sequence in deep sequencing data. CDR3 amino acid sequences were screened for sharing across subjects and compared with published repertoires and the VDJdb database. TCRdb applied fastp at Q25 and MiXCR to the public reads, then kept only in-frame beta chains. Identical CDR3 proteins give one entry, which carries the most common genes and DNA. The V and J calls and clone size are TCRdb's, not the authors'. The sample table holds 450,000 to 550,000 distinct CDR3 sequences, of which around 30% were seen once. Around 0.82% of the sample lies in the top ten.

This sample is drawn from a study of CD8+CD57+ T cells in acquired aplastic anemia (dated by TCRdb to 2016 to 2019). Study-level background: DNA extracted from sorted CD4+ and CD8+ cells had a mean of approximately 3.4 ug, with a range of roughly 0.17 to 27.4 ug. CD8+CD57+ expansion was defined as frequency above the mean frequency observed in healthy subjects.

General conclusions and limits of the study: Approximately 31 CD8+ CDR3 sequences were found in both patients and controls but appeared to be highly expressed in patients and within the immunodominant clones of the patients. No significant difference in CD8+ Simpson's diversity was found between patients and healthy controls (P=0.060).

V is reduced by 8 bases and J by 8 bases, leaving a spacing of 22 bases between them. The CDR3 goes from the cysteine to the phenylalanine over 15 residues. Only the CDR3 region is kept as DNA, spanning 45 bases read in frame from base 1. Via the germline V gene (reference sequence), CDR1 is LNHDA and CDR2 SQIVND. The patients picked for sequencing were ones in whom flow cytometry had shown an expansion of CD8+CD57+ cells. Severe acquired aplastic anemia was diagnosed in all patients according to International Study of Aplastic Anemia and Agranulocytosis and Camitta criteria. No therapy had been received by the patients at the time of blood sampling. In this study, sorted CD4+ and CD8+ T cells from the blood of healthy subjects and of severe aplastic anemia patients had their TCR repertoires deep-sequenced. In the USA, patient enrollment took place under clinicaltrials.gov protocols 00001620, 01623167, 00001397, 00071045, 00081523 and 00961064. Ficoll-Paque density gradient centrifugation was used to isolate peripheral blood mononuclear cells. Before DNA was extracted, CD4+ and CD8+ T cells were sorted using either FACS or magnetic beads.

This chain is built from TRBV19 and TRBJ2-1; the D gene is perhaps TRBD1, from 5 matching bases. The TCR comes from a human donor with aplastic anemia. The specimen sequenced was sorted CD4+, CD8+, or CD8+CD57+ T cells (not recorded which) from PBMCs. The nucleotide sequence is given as TGTGCCAGTTCCCCCCGGCGGCGTTGGGGCGATGAGCAGTTCTTC. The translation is CASSPRRRWGDEQFF.